Listed below are T cell receptor beta chains from one sample, sequenced in a study of cytomegalovirus exposure and HLA in healthy donors. Method: immunoSEQ multiplex PCR; TCRdb's copy keeps in-frame clones and lacks some. The data show 110,000 to 150,000 clones, roughly 70% seen once. The sample taken for sequencing was PBMCs. These receptors all come from a man younger than 40 in good health and CMV-seronegative. Each CDR3 is given without its conserved first and last residue.

TRBV6-5	TRBJ1-1	ASSYTTGEDTEAF
TRBV5-8	TRBJ2-3	ASSNGGTDTQY
TRBV9	TRBJ2-1	ASSVISGSSYNEQF
TRBV28	TRBJ2-6	ASSLRSGIDSGANGLT
TRBV28	TRBJ1-4	ASSSTGFTNEKLF
TRBV21-1	TRBJ2-1	ASSKPLAGNYNEQF
TRBV5-8	TRBJ2-7	ASSFDITSYEQY
TRBV6-1	TRBJ1-5	ASAMGRTTSQPQH
TRBV6-6	TRBJ2-7	ASSREPSDLEQY
TRBV7-6	TRBJ2-1	ASSLVGGRAGNEQF
TRBV7-9	TRBJ2-7	ASSFDQGSYEQY
TRBV23-1	TRBJ2-7	ASSPTGTTRRSYEQY